Presented here are 26 T cell receptor beta chains from one specimen sequenced in a study of Ad26.COV2.S vaccination and SARS-CoV-2 variants. Noted treatment: roughly 19 received Ad26.COV2.S at low or high dose, single or two shots; about 5 received placebo; per-sample allocation not given. At day 63 after the first vaccine or placebo injection, samples were drawn. The table came from immunoSEQ multiplex PCR; TCRdb's copy has only in-frame clones and leaves some out. Here the sample spans some 480,000 clones, 87% being singletons. Specimen: peripheral blood, collected in a trial of Ad26.COV2.S vaccine versus placebo. These receptors came from a person aged 18 to 59 who received the Ad26.COV2.S COVID-19 vaccine or a placebo.

The chain couples TRBV10-3 to TRBJ1-2; 10 nucleotides line up with TRBD1. CDR3 length equals 14 residues. From germline, CDR1 is ENHRY and CDR2 SYGVKD. J was trimmed by 6 bases and V by 6 bases; bases with no gene match: 7. Here the CDR3 reads CAIRDRGLPHGYTF. DNA of the CDR3: TGTGCCATCAGAGACAGGGGGCTCCCGCATGGCTACACCTTC.

This clone was observed a few times. The rearrangement uses TRBV5-1 and TRBJ2-1; 12 nucleotides line up with TRBD2. Germline V gene lookup returns CDR1 SGHRS and CDR2 YFSETQ. CDR3 size: 16 residues. J gave up 7 bases and V 1 base, and 6 bases lay outside the gene matches. CDR3 bases: TGCGCCAGCAGCTTGCCGAGACTAGCGGGAGTAAATGAGCAGTTCTTC. Amino acids: CASSLPRLAGVNEQFF.

The V gene is TRBV7-9, the J gene TRBJ1-5; D is ambiguous. Germline CDR1 is SEHNR and CDR2 is FQNEAQ (reference sequence). The CDR3 runs 14 residues. The V end lost 3 bases, the J end lost 3 bases, and 9 bases lay between the germline ends. CDR3 coding DNA: TGTGCCAGCAGCTTCGAGGCGGCCAATCAGCCCCAGCATTTT. It yields the protein CASSFEAANQPQHF. Complete variable domain (other parts from reference TRBV7-9 and TRBJ1-5): DTGVSQNPRHKITKRGQNVTFRCDPISEHNRLYWYRQTLGQGPEFLTYFQNEAQLEKSRLLSDRFSAERPKGSFSTLEIQRTEQGDSAMYLCASSFEAANQPQHFGDGTRLSIL.

The rearrangement links TRBV28 to TRBJ2-3; 11 nucleotides match TRBD2. V shed 6 bases, J shed 14 bases, and the junction held 10 bases outside the gene matches. Per germline, CDR1 MDHEN and CDR2 SYDVKM. The CDR3 is 13 amino acids. For the CDR3, the DNA is TGTGCCAGCAGCTTAGCGGGAGGGCCCTCCCGGTATTTT. Translating gives CASSLAGGPSRYF. Filled out from reference TRBV28 and TRBJ2-3, the complete variable domain reads DVKVTQSSRYLVKRTGEKVFLECVQDMDHENMFWYRQDPGLGLRLIYFSYDVKMKEKGDIPEGYSVSREKKERFSLILESASTNQTSMYLCASSLAGGPSRYFGPGTRLTVL.

This clone appeared once. This sample includes further DNA sequences coding for the same CDR3. The V call is TRBV30, the J call TRBJ2-7; 8 bases fit TRBD1. With 5 bases clipped from V and 4 bases from J, the junction kept 4 bases outside the gene matches. CDR1 is GTSNPN, CDR2 SVGIG, per germline (reference sequence). The CDR3 length is 12 residues. The CDR3 bases are TGTGCCTGGGGGGACAGGACGTACGAGCAGTACTTC. Translated: CAWGDRTYEQYF.

The J gene is TRBJ2-7, the V gene TRBV6-5; D remains ambiguous. CDR1 is MNHEY and CDR2 is SVGAGI in the germline V gene. Trimming stripped 6 bases from V and 2 bases from J, with 8 bases between. This CDR3 spans 12 amino acids. The CDR3 loop is CASRGGTYEQYF. CDR3 coding DNA: TGTGCCAGCAGAGGCGGAACCTACGAGCAGTACTTC.

The chain is built from TRBV28 and TRBJ2-7; 7 bases fit TRBD1. CDR3 length: 14 residues. J lost 3 bases, V lost 8 bases, and 10 bases had no gene match. Germline V lookup: CDR1 MDHEN, CDR2 SYDVKM. The CDR3 DNA reads as TGTGCCAGCCGGCGGACAGGCGAGATCTACGAGCAGTACTTC. Translating gives CASRRTGEIYEQYF.

V gene TRBV5-6 combines with J gene TRBJ2-6, with TRBD1 as a possible D gene (5 bases). This CDR3 has 18 amino acids. From germline, CDR1 is SGHDT and CDR2 YYEEEE. V lost 2 bases and J 0 bases, leaving 15 bases between the germline ends. The CDR3 reads CASSLPRVLPSGANVLTF. CDR3 in DNA: TGTGCCAGCAGCTTACCCAGGGTGTTGCCCTCTGGGGCCAACGTCCTGACTTTC.

The rearrangement joins TRBV15 to TRBJ2-1; D not certain. V was shortened by 1 base and J by 7 bases, with 5 bases between the two germline ends. CDR3 length: 12 residues. CDR1 and CDR2 (germline): LNHNV, YYDKDF (reference sequence). The chain's CDR3 is CATSRVGNEQFF. For the CDR3, the DNA is TGTGCCACCAGCAGAGTCGGGAATGAGCAGTTCTTC. The full variable domain, rest sourced from reference TRBV15 and TRBJ2-1, is DAMVIQNPRYQVTQFGKPVTLSCSQTLNHNVMYWYQQKSSQAPKLLFHYYDKDFNNEADTPDNFQSRRPNTSFCFLDIRSPGLGDTAMYLCATSRVGNEQFFGPGTRLTVL.

The chain has TRBV6-1 and TRBJ2-1; D unclear. Germline V CDR1 and CDR2: MNHNS, SASEGT. The CDR3 loop spans 13 amino acids. Trimming cost V 3 bases and J 10 bases, with 13 bases left between them. CDR3: CASSEVGLEEQFF. The CDR3 DNA is TGTGCCAGCAGTGAGGTGGGCCTGGAGGAGCAGTTCTTC.

This clone was seen only a few times. In the same sample, other DNA sequences code for this CDR3. This chain connects TRBV7-2 to TRBJ1-5, with D possibly matching TRBD1 (5 bases). The CDR3 covers 13 residues. Between the trimmed V and J ends, which lost 2 bases and 7 bases, there was a span of 9 bases. Per germline, CDR1 SGHTA and CDR2 FQGNSA. The CDR3 coding sequence is TGTGCCAGCAGCTTATGGGGGAGGCAGCCCCAGCATTTT. Its translation is CASSLWGRQPQHF.

V is TRBV7-2 and J is TRBJ1-1; D unresolved. CDR1 and CDR2 (germline): SGHTA, FQGNSA. V lost 5 bases and J lost 4, with 11 bases in between. The CDR3 has 13 residues. The CDR3 nucleotides are TGTGCCAGCAGCCCCCTAATACCCACTGAAGCTTTCTTT. It yields the protein CASSPLIPTEAFF. Filled out from reference TRBV7-2 and TRBJ1-1, the complete variable domain reads GAGVSQSPSNKVTEKGKDVELRCDPISGHTALYWYRQSLGQGLEFLIYFQGNSAPDKSGLPSDRFSAERTGGSVSTLTIQRTQQEDSAVYLCASSPLIPTEAFFGQGTRLTVV.

The chain recombines TRBV25-1 with TRBJ2-1; 8 bases agree with TRBD1. CDR1 MGHDK and CDR2 SYGVNS come from the germline V gene. V lost 2 bases, J lost 4 bases, and 10 bases stayed unmatched. This CDR3 has 17 residues. The DNA of the CDR3 is TGTGCCAGCAGTGAAGGGGGCCGGGACAGGCATTACAATGAGCAGTTCTTC. Its translation: CASSEGGRDRHYNEQFF.

This clone turned up a few times. Other DNA sequences in this sample translate to the same CDR3. The chain employs TRBV7-9 and TRBJ1-2; D is undetermined. V was cut by 5 bases and J by 2 bases, with 9 bases left in between. The CDR3 loop spans 13 amino acids. Germline V gene data show CDR1 as SEHNR and CDR2 as FQNEAQ (reference sequence). The CDR3 here is CASSPAANYGYTF. The CDR3 DNA follows: TGTGCCAGCAGCCCCGCAGCCAACTATGGCTACACCTTC.

The chain couples TRBV9 to TRBJ1-2; no firm D call. The CDR3 has 13 residues. Germline loops: CDR1 SGDLS, CDR2 YYNGEE. The V end was cut by 0 bases, the J end by 8 bases, with 11 bases between. CDR3 protein: CASSVDSHRGYTF. CDR3 bases: TGTGCCAGCAGCGTAGACAGCCATAGGGGCTACACCTTC. The full variable domain, rest sourced from reference TRBV9 and TRBJ1-2, is DSGVTQTPKHLITATGQRVTLRCSPRSGDLSVYWYQQSLDQGLQFLIQYYNGEERAKGNILERFSAQQFPDLHSELNLSSLELGDSALYFCASSVDSHRGYTFGSGTRLTVV.

The chain has TRBV2 and TRBJ1-2, with D unresolved. This CDR3 is built from 13 residues. From germline, CDR1 is SNHLY and CDR2 FYNNEI. V lost 6 bases and J lost 2, with 10 bases in between. CDR3 nucleotides: TGTGCCAGCAGACCGGAGGGAAACTATGGCTACACCTTC. Translation: CASRPEGNYGYTF.

V usage is TRBV27 and J usage is TRBJ2-7; 11 nucleotides match TRBD2. Unmatched junction bases numbered 7, after V lost 6 bases and J lost 6 bases. CDR3 length equals 14 residues. CDR1 is MNHEY, CDR2 SMNVEV, per germline (reference sequence). The CDR3 here is CASRPSGRISEQYF. The CDR3 nucleotides read TGTGCCAGCAGACCTAGCGGGAGGATTTCCGAGCAGTACTTC.

The V gene is TRBV6-8, the J gene TRBJ1-3, with TRBD1 identical over 7 bases. Unmatched junction bases numbered 19, after V lost 8 bases and J lost 0 bases. Germline assignment: CDR1 MNHGY and CDR2 SAAAGT. The CDR3 extends over 19 amino acids. CDR3 nucleotides: TGTGCCAGCTGCGGGACAGATGTCGGGGAAGTCGTCTCTGGAAACACCATATATTTT. It codes for CASCGTDVGEVVSGNTIYF.

The chain combines TRBV11-3 with TRBJ2-3; no clear D. CDR1 is SGHNT, CDR2 YENEEA, per germline. This CDR3 has 12 amino acids. V shed 5 bases and J shed 4 bases, with 7 bases lying between them. DNA of the CDR3: TGTGCCAGCAGCCAGTCGCCAGATACGCAGTATTTT. Encoded protein: CASSQSPDTQYF.

J is TRBJ2-1 and V is TRBV7-3; D is possibly TRBD2 (6 bases). This CDR3 has 15 amino acids. Between the trimmed V and J ends, which lost 2 bases and 0 bases, there was a span of 8 bases. In germline, CDR1 is SGHTA, CDR2 FQGTGA. In nucleotides, the CDR3 is TGTGCCAGCAGCTTATCGCGGGGCTCCTACAATGAGCAGTTCTTC. Its protein is CASSLSRGSYNEQFF.

This clone was detected only a few times. The J gene is TRBJ2-7, the V gene TRBV24-1; D gene ambiguous. Germline V gene sequence: CDR1 KGHDR, CDR2 SFDVKD. V lost 0 bases, J lost 5 bases, and 4 bases lay in between. This CDR3 is 12 amino acids long. The CDR3 loop is CATSDLVNEQYF. The CDR3 bases are TGTGCCACCAGTGATTTGGTAAACGAGCAGTACTTC.

Only one count was recorded for this clone. The chain combines TRBV28 with TRBJ2-7, with TRBD1 as a possible D gene (5 bases). Per the germline V gene, CDR1 is MDHEN and CDR2 is SYDVKM. Trimming shortened V by 5 bases and J by 7 bases, and 12 bases separated the two germline ends. This CDR3 region has 12 residues. This chain's CDR3 is CASSQGPREQYF. The CDR3 DNA sequence: TGTGCCAGCAGTCAGGGCCCTCGGGAGCAGTACTTC. The whole variable domain, remainder taken from reference TRBV28 and TRBJ2-7, is DVKVTQSSRYLVKRTGEKVFLECVQDMDHENMFWYRQDPGLGLRLIYFSYDVKMKEKGDIPEGYSVSREKKERFSLILESASTNQTSMYLCASSQGPREQYFGPGTRLTVT.

V usage is TRBV7-9 and J usage is TRBJ1-5; weak D call: TRBD1 (5 bases). The V gene lost 3 bases and the J gene lost 3 bases, with 6 bases spanning the gap. From germline, CDR1 is SEHNR and CDR2 FQNEAQ (reference sequence). CDR3 length: 13 residues. The CDR3 DNA reads TGTGCCAGCAGCTTGGGGGACAATCAGCCCCAGCATTTT. It codes for CASSLGDNQPQHF.

The V and J genes are TRBV5-8 and TRBJ2-2; D perhaps matches TRBD1 (6 bases). The V end lost 3 bases, the J end lost 4 bases, and 13 bases lay between the germline ends. Germline V gene lookup returns CDR1 SGHTS and CDR2 YDEGEE. The length of the CDR3 is 15 residues. CDR3 in amino acids: CASSWGLRSTGELFF. The CDR3 coding sequence is TGTGCCAGCAGCTGGGGGCTTCGATCCACCGGGGAGCTGTTTTTT.

The chain joins TRBV6-2 or TRBV6-3 to TRBJ1-1, with D possibly matching TRBD1 (6 bases). Trimming left V 1 base short and J 1 base short, with 16 bases between. Germline CDR1 MNHEY, CDR2 SVGEGT. The CDR3 consists of 17 residues. The CDR3 region is CASSYFRWGAPNTEAFF. In DNA, the CDR3 is TGTGCCAGCAGTTACTTTCGGTGGGGGGCCCCGAACACTGAAGCTTTCTTT.

The chain uses TRBV21-1 and TRBJ1-2. TRBV21-1 is a pseudogene segment. This CDR3 region has 14 residues. The CDR3 bases are TGTGCCAGCAGCACACCCGGGGATTACTATGGCTACACCTTC. It is translated as CASSTPGDYYGYTF.